Below are 21 T cell receptor beta chains sequenced from a single sample in a study of blood T cell repertoires in COVID-19. TCRdb keeps only in-frame clones here, not all; method: immunoSEQ multiplex PCR. The data show 75,000 to 100,000 clones, 86% seen once. Specimen: peripheral blood. Receptor source: a man older than 75 with acute or convalescent COVID-19.

The chain uses TRBV7-6 and TRBJ2-3; possibly TRBD1 for D (5 bases). The CDR3 has 14 amino acids. Germline V gene lookup returns CDR1 SGHVS and CDR2 FNYEAQ. The germline V and J ends were trimmed by 4 bases and 4 bases, with 12 bases remaining between them. The CDR3 spells CASSWTSPADTQYF. The CDR3 DNA reads TGTGCCAGCAGCTGGACAAGCCCAGCAGATACGCAGTATTTT.

The rearrangement uses TRBV28 and TRBJ2-5; a possible D gene is TRBD2 (7 bases). With 5 bases removed from V and 2 bases from J, the gap between germline ends came to 21 bases. Germline V gene sequence: CDR1 MDHEN, CDR2 SYDVKM. The CDR3 consists of 17 residues. CDR3 DNA: TGTGCCAGCAGTCCCTTTGGATCGGGGAGGGGGCAAGAGACCCAGTACTTC. Protein product: CASSPFGSGRGQETQYF.

The chain carries TRBV10-3 and TRBJ2-3; 12 bases are a match to TRBD2. Trimming removed 0 bases from V and 3 bases from J; junction bases left unmatched: 4. CDR3 length: 17 residues. The germline V gene encodes CDR1 ENHRY and CDR2 SYGVKD. The CDR3 is CAISESSSGRGTDTQYF. In DNA, the CDR3 is TGTGCCATCAGTGAGTCGTCTAGCGGGAGGGGGACAGATACGCAGTATTTT.

This clone was observed once. J is TRBJ2-5 and V is TRBV6-5; the match to TRBD2 covers 7 bases. The CDR3 is 14 residues long. Per germline, CDR1 MNHEY and CDR2 SVGAGI. V shed 6 bases and J 4 bases; nucleotides not matched to a gene: 8. The CDR3 region has the DNA TGTGCCAGCAGAGCCCCTAGCGGAGCAGAGACCCAGTACTTC. Its protein product is CASRAPSGAETQYF.

This chain joins TRBV5-4 and TRBJ2-7, with a tentative D call TRBD1 (5 bases). V shed 4 bases and J shed 5 bases, with 19 bases lying between them. This CDR3 spans 15 amino acids. The germline CDR1 and CDR2 sequences are SGHNT and YYREEE (reference sequence). The CDR3 region has the DNA TGTGCCAGCAGCGCCCGGACAAGGTCAAGGGACGAGCAGTACTTC. This translates into CASSARTRSRDEQYF.

This clone was recorded once. The chain couples TRBV29-1 to TRBJ2-2; 8 bases map to TRBD2. The CDR3 has 11 amino acids. Germline-derived CDR1 and CDR2 are SQVTM and ANQGSEA. The V gene end was trimmed by 6 bases and the J gene end by 6 bases; junction bases not matched to a gene: 0. CDR3 region: CSVAGAGELFF. DNA of the CDR3: TGCAGCGTAGCGGGGGCCGGGGAGCTGTTTTTT.

This clone occurred once. The V and J genes are TRBV28 and TRBJ1-1; the D gene is possibly TRBD1 (5 bases). The germline V gene encodes CDR1 MDHEN and CDR2 SYDVKM. The length of the CDR3 is 18 residues. Trimming pared 4 bases from V and 0 bases from J, leaving 21 bases between. Written as DNA, the CDR3 is TGTGCCAGCAGTTCACCGGGACTCCCAATGAGGGTGAACACTGAAGCTTTCTTT. It yields the protein CASSSPGLPMRVNTEAFF.

The chain has TRBV28 and TRBJ2-7, with 7 bases identical to TRBD1. J was trimmed by 6 bases and V by 4 bases; bases with no gene match: 6. Germline V gives CDR1 MDHEN, CDR2 SYDVKM. The CDR3 contains 13 residues. CDR3 in DNA: TGTGCCAGCAGTTCTGGGACAGATCGCGAGCAGTACTTC. Protein product: CASSSGTDREQYF.

The V gene is TRBV24-1, the J gene TRBJ2-6; no clear D. Germline loops: CDR1 KGHDR, CDR2 SFDVKD. The CDR3 consists of 16 residues. The V end was cut by 4 bases, the J end by 0 bases, with 9 bases between. CDR3 amino acids: CATSDSGNSGANVLTF. Here the CDR3 DNA reads TGTGCCACCAGTGACTCAGGAAACTCTGGGGCCAACGTCCTGACTTTC.

This clone turned up a few times. The chain combines TRBV19 with TRBJ1-1; 8 positions match TRBD1. The CDR3 length is 17 residues. V gave up 2 bases and J gave up 2 bases; unmatched junction bases: 10. Germline loops: CDR1 LNHDA, CDR2 SQIVND (reference sequence). The DNA of the CDR3 is TGTGCCAGTAGTATATTAGGGCCAGGGGGCCTTAACACTGAAGCTTTCTTT. It encodes CASSILGPGGLNTEAFF.

V and J are TRBV28 and TRBJ2-1, with TRBD2 matching 13 bases. In germline, CDR1 is MDHEN, CDR2 SYDVKM. This CDR3 has 15 amino acids. Trimming at V came to 6 bases and at J to 7 bases, leaving 6 bases not matched to a gene. The CDR3 coding sequence is TGTGCCAGCAGGCTCGGACTAGCGGGAGTTAATGAGCAGTTCTTC. Translated: CASRLGLAGVNEQFF.

The V gene is TRBV16, the J gene TRBJ2-7, with 8 nucleotides matching TRBD1. Losses at the gene ends were 0 bases for V and 3 bases for J; bases not matched to a gene: 1. Germline V gene sequence: CDR1 KGHSY, CDR2 FQNENV. The CDR3 extends over 14 amino acids. In nucleotides, the CDR3 is TGTGCCAGCAGCCAATCCGGACAGGGCTACGAGCAGTACTTC. Residues: CASSQSGQGYEQYF.

The chain couples TRBV3-1 (or the pseudogene TRBV3-2) to TRBJ2-2, with no clear D. This CDR3 region has 14 residues. The germline V and J ends were trimmed by 11 bases and 1 base, with 14 bases remaining between them. Germline values: CDR1 LGHDT, CDR2 YNNKEL (reference sequence). The CDR3 DNA reads TGTGCCTCCCGGAGCAGAGGGAACACCGGGGAGCTGTTTTTT. Amino acids: CASRSRGNTGELFF.

This clone appeared once. The chain carries TRBV6-2 or TRBV6-3 and TRBJ2-2; 13 nucleotides match TRBD2. Germline trimming cut 6 bases from V and 0 bases from J; bases unmatched to any gene: 7. CDR3 length equals 18 residues. Germline CDR1 MNHEY, CDR2 SVGEGT. The CDR3 is CASSSWTSGRPNTGELFF. The CDR3 DNA follows: TGTGCCAGCAGCAGCTGGACTAGCGGGAGACCGAACACCGGGGAGCTGTTTTTT.

This clone came up once. The V gene is TRBV7-9, the J gene TRBJ2-7; D gene ambiguous. The CDR3 is 12 residues long. The ends were cut back, 1 base at V and 7 bases at J, with 8 bases in the middle. Germline V lookup: CDR1 SEHNR, CDR2 FQNEAQ (reference sequence). Here the CDR3 reads CASSLVVEEQYF. As DNA, the CDR3 is TGTGCCAGCAGCTTAGTCGTCGAGGAGCAGTACTTC. The full variable domain, rest sourced from reference TRBV7-9 and TRBJ2-7, is DTGVSQNPRHKITKRGQNVTFRCDPISEHNRLYWYRQTLGQGPEFLTYFQNEAQLEKSRLLSDRFSAERPKGSFSTLEIQRTEQGDSAMYLCASSLVVEEQYFGPGTRLTVT.

The count of this clone is one. CDR3 sequence (DNA): TGTGCCAGCAGTGAAATGGGGGGAATCTACGAGCAGTACTTC. It yields the protein CASSEMGGIYEQYF. The chain employs TRBV6-1 and TRBJ2-7; TRBD2 is a possible D gene (6 bases). Looked up from germline, CDR1 is MNHNS and CDR2 is SASEGT. Deletions cut 2 bases from V and 3 bases from J, with 11 bases between. The CDR3 contains 14 residues.

This chain links TRBV7-9 with TRBJ2-3; 11 nucleotides match TRBD2. With 2 bases clipped from V and 1 base from J, the junction kept 8 bases outside the gene matches. Per germline, CDR1 SEHNR and CDR2 FQNEAQ (reference sequence). This CDR3 is built from 18 residues. The CDR3 nucleotides are TGTGCCAGCAGCTTACCCCTACTAGCGGGAGAGGGCACAGATACGCAGTATTTT. It specifies CASSLPLLAGEGTDTQYF.

The chain joins TRBV18 to TRBJ1-4; D uncertain. The CDR3 is 12 residues long. Trimming took 6 bases from V and 7 from J, leaving 9 bases between them. The germline CDR1 and CDR2 sequences are KGHSH and LQKENI. CDR3 sequence reads: CASSEVAEKLFF. Here the CDR3 DNA reads TGTGCCAGCTCGGAGGTTGCTGAAAAACTGTTTTTT.

This chain links TRBV27 with TRBJ1-5, with a possible D match to TRBD1 (6 bases). CDR1 is MNHEY and CDR2 is SMNVEV in the germline V gene (reference sequence). The V end lost 2 bases, the J end lost 2 bases, and 13 bases lay between the germline ends. The CDR3 runs to 16 residues. The CDR3 bases are TGTGCCAGCAGTTTAGGGGGGGCGCTGGGCAATCAGCCCCAGCATTTT. As protein: CASSLGGALGNQPQHF.

This clone showed up just once. The chain employs TRBV18 and TRBJ1-1, with D perhaps TRBD1 (6 bases). This CDR3 has 15 amino acids. Germline loops: CDR1 KGHSH, CDR2 LQKENI. With 3 bases removed from V and 1 base from J, the gap between germline ends came to 12 bases. In nucleotides, the CDR3 is TGTGCCAGCTCACCCCAGGGGTCAAGGAACACTGAAGCTTTCTTT. This gives the protein CASSPQGSRNTEAFF.

This clone was seen once. J is TRBJ2-2 and V is TRBV5-1; maybe TRBD2 (5 bases). The CDR3 is made up of 15 amino acids. Per germline, CDR1 SGHRS and CDR2 YFSETQ. V lost 1 base and J lost 3, with 10 bases in between. CDR3 coding DNA: TGCGCCAGCAGCTTGTCCCCCGGGGACACCGGGGAGCTGTTTTTT. This translates into CASSLSPGDTGELFF.